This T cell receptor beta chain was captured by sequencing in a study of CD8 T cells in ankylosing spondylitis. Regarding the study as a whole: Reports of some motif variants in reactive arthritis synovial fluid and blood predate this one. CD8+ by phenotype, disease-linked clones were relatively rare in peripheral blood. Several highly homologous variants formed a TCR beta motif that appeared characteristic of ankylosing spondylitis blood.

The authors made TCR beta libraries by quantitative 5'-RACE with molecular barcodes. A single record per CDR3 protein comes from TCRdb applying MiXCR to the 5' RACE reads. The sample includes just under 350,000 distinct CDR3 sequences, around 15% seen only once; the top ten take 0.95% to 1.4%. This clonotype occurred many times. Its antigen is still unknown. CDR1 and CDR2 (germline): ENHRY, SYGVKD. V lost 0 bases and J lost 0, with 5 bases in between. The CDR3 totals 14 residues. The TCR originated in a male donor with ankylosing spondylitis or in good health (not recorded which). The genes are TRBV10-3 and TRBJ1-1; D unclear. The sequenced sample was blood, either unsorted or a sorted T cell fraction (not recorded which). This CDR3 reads CAISESSLNTEAFF. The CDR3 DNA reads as TGTGCCATCAGTGAGTCGTCACTGAACACTGAAGCTTTCTTT.